The 9 T cell receptor beta chains below come from one sample, sequenced in a study of blood T cell repertoires in COVID-19. Some clones are missing from TCRdb's copy, which holds only in-frame ones; the method was immunoSEQ multiplex PCR. The sample includes more than 200,000 clones, approximately 91% of them seen just once. Sequencing input: peripheral blood. Every receptor here comes from a man between 35 and 55 years old with acute or convalescent COVID-19.

V gene TRBV5-1 combines with J gene TRBJ2-5; TRBD2 might be the D (5 bases). Germline lookup yields CDR1 SGHRS and CDR2 YFSETQ. With 4 bases removed from V and 5 bases from J, the gap between germline ends came to 12 bases. The CDR3 runs to 13 residues. CDR3 nucleotides: TGCGCCAGCAGCAGGACCGAGCGGGAGACCCAGTACTTC. Its protein product is CASSRTERETQYF.

V is TRBV9 and J is TRBJ2-2; D uncertain. The CDR3 runs to 14 residues. V lost 0 bases to trimming and J lost 5 bases, with 8 bases between them. Germline values: CDR1 SGDLS, CDR2 YYNGEE. CDR3 loop: CASSVVGLTGELFF. The CDR3 nucleotides read TGTGCCAGCAGCGTAGTTGGCTTAACCGGGGAGCTGTTTTTT.

V is TRBV19 and J is TRBJ2-1; D might be TRBD1 (6 bases). This CDR3 comprises 14 residues. The V and J ends lost 6 bases and 1 base respectively, with 10 bases between them. The germline gives CDR1 LNHDA, CDR2 SQIVND (reference sequence). The CDR3 sequence is CASRQGGSYNEQFF. CDR3 coding DNA: TGTGCCAGTAGACAGGGCGGATCCTACAATGAGCAGTTCTTC.

This clone has just one count. The rearrangement joins TRBV29-1 to TRBJ2-2, with 9 bases aligning to TRBD1. CDR3 length: 13 residues. The germline CDR1 and CDR2 sequences are SQVTM and ANQGSEA. Losses at the gene ends were 8 bases for V and 6 bases for J; bases not matched to a gene: 7. CDR3 in DNA: TGCAGCACTGAGACAGGGGGGTCCGGGGAGCTGTTTTTT. Translation: CSTETGGSGELFF.

The chain's CDR3 is CASSFRGRETQYF. In nucleotides, the CDR3 is TGCGCCAGCAGCTTTCGGGGGAGAGAGACCCAGTACTTC. V and J are TRBV5-1 and TRBJ2-5; D perhaps matches TRBD2 (6 bases). The germline gives CDR1 SGHRS, CDR2 YFSETQ. The CDR3 totals 13 residues. V gave up 2 bases and J gave up 4 bases, with 9 bases separating them.

The chain couples TRBV27 to TRBJ1-5; 7 positions match TRBD1. Germline V gene lookup returns CDR1 MNHEY and CDR2 SMNVEV (reference sequence). V shed 6 bases, J shed 3 bases, and the junction held 8 bases outside the gene matches. The CDR3 consists of 15 residues. This chain's CDR3 is CASRVTGTVNQPQHF. The CDR3 bases are TGTGCCAGCAGGGTAACCGGGACAGTCAATCAGCCCCAGCATTTT.

J is TRBJ2-7 and V is TRBV11-2; weak D call: TRBD1 (6 bases). Germline CDR1 reads SGHAT; CDR2 reads FQNNGV. V was shortened by 4 bases and J by 2 bases, with 15 bases between the two germline ends. The CDR3 covers 15 residues. CDR3 DNA sequence: TGTGCCAGCAGCTGGTCTAACAGGGAGCCCTACGAGCAGTACTTC. Translating it yields CASSWSNREPYEQYF.

The rearrangement links TRBV19 to TRBJ1-5; 8 nucleotides agree with TRBD1. The CDR3 is 15 residues long. V shed 4 bases and J 2 bases; nucleotides not matched to a gene: 4. Germline CDR1 is LNHDA and CDR2 is SQIVND (reference sequence). The CDR3 loop is CASSRTGRGNQPQHF. The CDR3 nucleotides are TGTGCCAGTAGTAGGACAGGGCGCGGCAATCAGCCCCAGCATTTT.

The DNA of the CDR3 is TGTGCCAGCAGCTCTGCGGGAGGGCCCTACGAGCAGTACTTC. It encodes CASSSAGGPYEQYF. The chain joins TRBV9 to TRBJ2-7; 9 bases fit TRBD2. The CDR3 extends over 14 amino acids. V gave up 4 bases and J gave up 2 bases; unmatched junction bases: 4. Germline CDR1 reads SGDLS; CDR2 reads YYNGEE.